This entry lists 26 T cell receptor beta chains sequenced from one sample in a study of blood T cell repertoires in COVID-19. Clones were sequenced by immunoSEQ multiplex PCR, and TCRdb holds only the in-frame ones, with some missing. Here the sample spans approximately 200,000 clones, roughly 90% being singletons. Sequencing was performed on PBMCs or T cells enriched from blood (not recorded which). These receptors were collected from a man between 18 and 29 years old with acute COVID-19.

This chain joins TRBV9 and TRBJ2-7, with 7 bases lining up with TRBD2. The CDR3 runs 15 residues. Trimming took 0 bases from V and 6 from J; bases not matched to a gene: 9. Germline-derived CDR1 and CDR2 are SGDLS and YYNGEE. The CDR3 reads CASSVGTSRVSEQYF. CDR3 nucleotides: TGTGCCAGCAGCGTAGGGACTAGTCGGGTGAGCGAGCAGTACTTC.

The genes are TRBV27 and TRBJ1-4; 10 bases fit TRBD1. J was trimmed by 7 bases and V by 5 bases; bases with no gene match: 13. CDR1 and CDR2 from the germline V gene are MNHEY and SMNVEV (reference sequence). The CDR3 is 17 residues long. The CDR3 here is CASSPPGQGWVIEKLFF. As DNA, the CDR3 is TGTGCCAGCAGTCCCCCGGGACAGGGGTGGGTTATTGAAAAACTGTTTTTT.

V gene TRBV2 combines with J gene TRBJ1-2; TRBD1 is a possible D gene (6 bases). Germline CDR1 and CDR2: SNHLY and FYNNEI. The CDR3 is 14 residues long. The germline V and J ends were trimmed by 9 bases and 3 bases, with 17 bases remaining between them. The CDR3: CARPTGERDYGYTF. CDR3 sequence (DNA): TGTGCCAGGCCGACAGGCGAGCGTGACTATGGCTACACCTTC.

This clone was detected only a few times. The rearrangement links TRBV9 to TRBJ2-6; D is possibly TRBD1 (5 bases). V was shortened by 0 bases and J by 1 base, with 14 bases between the two germline ends. The germline CDR1 and CDR2 sequences are SGDLS and YYNGEE. The CDR3 is made up of 18 amino acids. CDR3: CASSVALGPLSGANVLTF. The CDR3 bases are TGTGCCAGCAGCGTAGCTCTGGGGCCCCTATCTGGGGCCAACGTCCTGACTTTC.

The CDR3 DNA is TGTGCCAGCAGCTTAGCTGCCCCCGGGTCTCGGAGGAAGTACTTC. Encoded protein: CASSLAAPGSRRKYF. This rearrangement joins TRBV7-2 to TRBJ2-7, with D perhaps matching TRBD2 (5 bases). The CDR3 extends over 15 amino acids. Trimming removed 0 bases from V and 11 bases from J, with 20 bases in between. Germline CDR1 SGHTA, CDR2 FQGNSA.

The chain is built from TRBV7-9 and TRBJ1-1, with D unresolved. V was pared by 5 bases and J by 4 bases, with 17 bases between. Germline lookup yields CDR1 SEHNR and CDR2 FQNEAQ (reference sequence). The length of the CDR3 is 15 residues. CDR3 nucleotides: TGTGCCAGCAGCATATTAGACTCCGGCGGCACTGAAGCTTTCTTT. This translates into CASSILDSGGTEAFF.

The chain links TRBV30 to TRBJ2-3, with TRBD2 matching over 8 bases. The junction had 3 bases not matched to a gene; V was cut back by 3 bases and J by 1 base. The CDR3 sequence is 14 residues long. The germline gives CDR1 GTSNPN, CDR2 SVGIG (reference sequence). CDR3 sequence: CAWSSGGGTDTQYF. The CDR3 DNA sequence: TGTGCCTGGAGCTCGGGAGGGGGCACAGATACGCAGTATTTT.

The chain employs TRBV30 and TRBJ1-2; a possible D gene is TRBD1 (6 bases). Trimming removed 3 bases from V and 4 bases from J, with 21 bases in between. Per germline, CDR1 GTSNPN and CDR2 SVGIG (reference sequence). This CDR3 is built from 16 residues. CDR3 nucleotide sequence: TGTGCCTGGAGGGCGGCGGGGGCTGACGTCTTCTATGGCTACACCTTC. Protein product: CAWRAAGADVFYGYTF. The full variable domain, with the rest looked up from reference TRBV30 and TRBJ1-2, is SQTIHQWPATLVQPVGSPLSLECTVEGTSNPNLYWYRQAAGRGLQLLFYSVGIGQISSEVPQNLSASRPQDRQFILSSKKLLLSDSGFYLCAWRAAGADVFYGYTFGSGTRLTVV.

V and J are TRBV19 and TRBJ2-1, with 10 bases lining up with TRBD1. Germline V gene lookup returns CDR1 LNHDA and CDR2 SQIVND (reference sequence). V shed 8 bases and J 8 bases; nucleotides not matched to a gene: 12. This CDR3 spans 15 amino acids. CDR3: CASQPGTGAGYEQFF. CDR3 sequence (DNA): TGTGCCAGTCAACCCGGGACAGGGGCAGGGTATGAGCAGTTCTTC. The complete variable domain, with remaining parts taken from reference TRBV19 and TRBJ2-1, reads DGGITQSPKYLFRKEGQNVTLSCEQNLNHDAMYWYRQDPGQGLRLIYYSQIVNDFQKGDIAEGYSVSREKKESFPLTVTSAQKNPTAFYLCASQPGTGAGYEQFFGPGTRLTVL.

The CDR3 DNA sequence: TGTGCCAGCAGCATTAGCGGGAGGGACCGGAATGAGCAGTTCTTC. Protein sequence: CASSISGRDRNEQFF. The chain carries TRBV9 and TRBJ2-1; 11 nucleotides match TRBD2. The CDR3 sequence is 15 residues long. Germline assignment: CDR1 SGDLS and CDR2 YYNGEE. V lost 4 bases and J lost 7; bases outside the gene matches: 7.

The chain recombines TRBV28 with TRBJ1-1, with D uncertain. Germline V lookup: CDR1 MDHEN, CDR2 SYDVKM. The CDR3 contains 14 residues. Trimming took 5 bases from V and 4 from J, leaving 14 bases between them. CDR3 sequence: CASSTTGGATEAFF. CDR3 DNA sequence: TGTGCCAGCAGTACCACGGGAGGAGCCACTGAAGCTTTCTTT.

The chain is built from TRBV6-5 and TRBJ2-2, with no clear D. The germline gives CDR1 MNHEY, CDR2 SVGAGI. CDR3 length equals 15 residues. V dropped 0 bases and J dropped 4 bases, with 9 bases sitting between them. Here the CDR3 reads CASSYSPGFTGELFF. The CDR3 region has the DNA TGTGCCAGCAGTTACTCACCAGGATTCACCGGGGAGCTGTTTTTT.

This chain links TRBV30 with TRBJ2-6; D is ambiguous. Germline V gene sequence: CDR1 GTSNPN, CDR2 SVGIG (reference sequence). This CDR3 is built from 13 residues. V lost 2 bases and J lost 2, with 4 bases in between. In nucleotides, the CDR3 is TGTGCCTGGAGTAATACTGGGGCCAACGTCCTGACTTTC. This gives the protein CAWSNTGANVLTF.

V usage is TRBV3-1 (or the pseudogene TRBV3-2) and J usage is TRBJ1-3; D not resolved. CDR3 length: 16 residues. Trimming took off 1 base at V and 0 bases at J, with 10 bases between the two ends. The germline gives CDR1 LGHDT, CDR2 YNNKEL (reference sequence). The CDR3, as DNA: TGTGCCAGCAGCCAAGGTGGTCGGTCCTCTGGAAACACCATATATTTT. Amino acid sequence: CASSQGGRSSGNTIYF.

The chain uses TRBV13 and TRBJ2-6; TRBD1 is a possible D gene (5 bases). The CDR3 extends over 19 amino acids. Germline V gene data show CDR1 as PRHDT and CDR2 as FYEKMQ (reference sequence). The ends were cut back, 1 base at V and 2 bases at J, with 18 bases in the middle. CDR3 coding DNA: TGTGCCAGCAGCTTAGTTTGGGGCAGCTCGCCGGCTGGGGCCAACGTCCTGACTTTC. Its protein product is CASSLVWGSSPAGANVLTF. Using reference TRBV13 and TRBJ2-6 for the parts outside the CDR3, the full variable domain is AAGVIQSPRHLIKEKRETATLKCYPIPRHDTVYWYQQGPGQDPQFLISFYEKMQSDKGSIPDRFSAQQFSDYHSELNMSSLELGDSALYFCASSLVWGSSPAGANVLTFGAGSRLTVL.

This rearrangement joins TRBV3-1 (or the pseudogene TRBV3-2) to TRBJ2-2; possibly TRBD2 for D (5 bases). The CDR3 extends over 13 amino acids. V lost 4 bases to trimming and J lost 6 bases, with 9 bases between them. Germline values: CDR1 LGHDT, CDR2 YNNKEL (reference sequence). The CDR3 loop is CASSLGSAGELFF. For the CDR3, the DNA is TGTGCCAGCAGCCTGGGTAGCGCCGGGGAGCTGTTTTTT.

The gene calls are TRBV7-9 and TRBJ1-3, with no clear D. CDR1 and CDR2 from the germline V gene are SEHNR and FQNEAQ (reference sequence). This CDR3 region has 15 residues. V was shortened by 6 bases and J by 0 bases, with 12 bases between the two germline ends. In DNA, the CDR3 is TGTGCCAGCAGTCCTAAACGGTCCTCTGGAAACACCATATATTTT. Translating gives CASSPKRSSGNTIYF.

This chain connects TRBV4-1 to TRBJ2-6; 12 positions match TRBD1. V shed 5 bases, J shed 0 bases, and the junction held 5 bases outside the gene matches. CDR1 MGHRA and CDR2 YSYEKL come from the germline V gene. The CDR3 totals 18 residues. As DNA, the CDR3 is TGCGCCAGCAGCGGATCGGGACAGGGGGCCTCTGGGGCCAACGTCCTGACTTTC. Translation: CASSGSGQGASGANVLTF.

The genes are TRBV2 and TRBJ2-7; 7 bases agree with TRBD1. CDR1 SNHLY and CDR2 FYNNEI come from the germline V gene. V dropped 3 bases and J dropped 2; count of bases not matched to a gene: 7. The CDR3 consists of 15 residues. The CDR3 loop is CASSDIDRATYEQYF. The CDR3 bases are TGTGCCAGCAGTGACATTGACAGGGCGACCTACGAGCAGTACTTC.

The gene calls are TRBV2 and TRBJ2-7; no clear D gene. The CDR3 loop spans 12 amino acids. With 2 bases removed from V and 3 bases from J, the gap between germline ends came to 5 bases. Germline CDR1 SNHLY, CDR2 FYNNEI. The CDR3 loop is CASSEYSYEQYF. The CDR3 DNA reads TGTGCCAGCAGTGAATACAGCTACGAGCAGTACTTC. The full variable domain, with the rest looked up from reference TRBV2 and TRBJ2-7, is EPEVTQTPSHQVTQMGQEVILRCVPISNHLYFYWYRQILGQKVEFLVSFYNNEISEKSEIFDDQFSVERPDGSNFTLKIRSTKLEDSAMYFCASSEYSYEQYFGPGTRLTVT.

V and J are TRBV7-2 and TRBJ1-2; the D gene is possibly TRBD1 (6 bases). The CDR3 has 16 residues. V shed 5 bases and J shed 0 bases, with 16 bases lying between them. Germline V gives CDR1 SGHTA, CDR2 FQGNSA. The CDR3 DNA reads as TGTGCCAGCAGCGCAAACAGGGCTGTGTCTAACTATGGCTACACCTTC. It is translated as CASSANRAVSNYGYTF.

Only one count was recorded for this clone. V usage is TRBV27 and J usage is TRBJ2-5, with TRBD2 matching over 12 bases. The germline V gene encodes CDR1 MNHEY and CDR2 SMNVEV (reference sequence). V lost 5 bases, J lost 4 bases, and 5 bases stayed unmatched. The CDR3 length is 15 residues. CDR3 amino acids: CASSATGLAGETQYF. The CDR3 region has the DNA TGTGCCAGCAGTGCAACGGGACTAGCGGGAGAGACCCAGTACTTC.

The chain links TRBV7-8 to TRBJ2-2, with D maybe TRBD1 (6 bases). V lost 1 base and J lost 10, with 10 bases in between. Germline CDR1 SGHVS, CDR2 FQNEAQ. The CDR3 totals 13 residues. The CDR3 nucleotides read TGTGCCAGCAGCTTAGAGGACAGCTCGGAGCTGTTTTTT. This translates into CASSLEDSSELFF.

The chain combines TRBV5-1 with TRBJ2-7, with D maybe TRBD1 (5 bases). The CDR3 is 16 residues long. Germline V lookup: CDR1 SGHRS, CDR2 YFSETQ. Trimming removed 3 bases from V and 0 bases from J, with 16 bases in between. This CDR3 reads CASSSSQATSSYEQYF. CDR3 DNA: TGCGCCAGCAGCTCATCACAGGCGACGAGCTCCTACGAGCAGTACTTC.

This chain links TRBV11-2 with TRBJ2-1; D remains ambiguous. Trimming left V 2 bases short and J 9 bases short, with 20 bases between. Germline loops: CDR1 SGHAT, CDR2 FQNNGV. This CDR3 has 16 residues. The CDR3 DNA reads as TGTGCCAGCAGCTTATGGTCGGAGCCCCCCCTTGGTGAGCAGTTCTTC. It encodes CASSLWSEPPLGEQFF.

The V gene is TRBV3-1 (or the pseudogene TRBV3-2), the J gene TRBJ1-3; D is ambiguous. V dropped 0 bases and J dropped 4 bases, with 7 bases sitting between them. CDR1 and CDR2 (germline): LGHDT, YNNKEL (reference sequence). The CDR3 is made up of 14 amino acids. CDR3 loop: CASSQEGGGNTIYF. CDR3 in DNA: TGTGCCAGCAGCCAAGAGGGAGGGGGAAACACCATATATTTT.